The clone carrying this T cell receptor beta chain was observed many times. Starting material of about 480 ng total RNA yielded TCR beta cDNA via a constant-region primer. Slightly modified ARM-PCR, run as three nested multiplex PCR rounds, produced the TCR beta libraries. The first two PCR rounds, around 11 cycles each, used TRBV1-TRBV30 forward primers and a C-beta reverse primer. TCRdb ran MiXCR on the multiplex PCR reads and lists one entry per CDR3 protein. The sample includes approximately 340,000 distinct CDR3 sequences, approximately 65% of them seen just once. Unsorted whole blood served as the source of blood RNA, and germline DNA was extracted as well. V shed 4 bases and J shed 5 bases, with 10 bases lying between them. The CDR3 is 13 amino acids. This entry comes from a study of tumor-infiltrating lymphocytes in primary liver carcinoma.

Material for sequencing was peripheral blood. The gene calls are TRBV12-3 or TRBV12-4 and TRBJ2-3; possible D gene TRBD1, 6 bases. The TCR sequence derives from a man aged 35 to 55 with primary liver carcinoma and hepatitis B virus infection. The CDR3 DNA sequence: TGTGCCAGCAGTTCTCAGGGGATAGATACGCAGTATTTT. As protein: CASSSQGIDTQYF.